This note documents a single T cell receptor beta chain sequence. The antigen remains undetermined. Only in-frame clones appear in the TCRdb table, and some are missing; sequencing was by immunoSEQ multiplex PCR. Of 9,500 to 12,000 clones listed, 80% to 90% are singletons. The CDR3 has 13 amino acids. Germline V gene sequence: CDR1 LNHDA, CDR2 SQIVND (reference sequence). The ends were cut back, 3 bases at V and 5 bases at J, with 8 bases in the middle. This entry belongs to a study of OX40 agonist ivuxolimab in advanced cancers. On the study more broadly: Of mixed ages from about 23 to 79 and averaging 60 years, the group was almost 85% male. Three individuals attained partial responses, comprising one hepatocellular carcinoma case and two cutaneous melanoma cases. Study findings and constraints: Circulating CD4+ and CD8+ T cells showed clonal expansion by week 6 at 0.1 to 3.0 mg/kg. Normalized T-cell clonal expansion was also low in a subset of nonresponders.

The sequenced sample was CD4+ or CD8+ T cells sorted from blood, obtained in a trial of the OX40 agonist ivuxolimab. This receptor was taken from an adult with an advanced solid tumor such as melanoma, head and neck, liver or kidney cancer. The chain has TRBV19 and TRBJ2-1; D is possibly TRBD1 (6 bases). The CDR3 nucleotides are TGTGCCAGTAGTATGGGGGACAACAATGAGCAGTTCTTC. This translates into CASSMGDNNEQFF.